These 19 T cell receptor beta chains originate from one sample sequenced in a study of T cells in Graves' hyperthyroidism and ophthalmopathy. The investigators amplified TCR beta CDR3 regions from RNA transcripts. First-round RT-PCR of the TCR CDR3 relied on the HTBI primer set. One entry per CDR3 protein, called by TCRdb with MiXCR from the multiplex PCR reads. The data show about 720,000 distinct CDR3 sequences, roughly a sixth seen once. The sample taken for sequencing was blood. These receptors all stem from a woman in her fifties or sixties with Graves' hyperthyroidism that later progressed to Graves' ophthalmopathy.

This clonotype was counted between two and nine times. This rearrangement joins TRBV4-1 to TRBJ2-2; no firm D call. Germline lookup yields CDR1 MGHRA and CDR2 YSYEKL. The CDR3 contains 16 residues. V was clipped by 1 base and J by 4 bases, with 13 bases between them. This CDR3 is CASSQVLNSVTGELFF. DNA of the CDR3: TGCGCCAGCAGCCAAGTTTTAAACTCCGTCACCGGGGAGCTGTTTTTT.

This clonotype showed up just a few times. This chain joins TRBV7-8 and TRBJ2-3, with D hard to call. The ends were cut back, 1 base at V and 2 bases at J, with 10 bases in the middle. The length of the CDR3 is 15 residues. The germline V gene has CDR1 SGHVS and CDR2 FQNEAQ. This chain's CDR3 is CASSLGVLYTDTQYF. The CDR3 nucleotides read TGTGCCAGCAGCTTAGGTGTCCTGTACACAGATACGCAGTATTTT. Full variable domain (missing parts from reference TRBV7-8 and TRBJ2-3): GAGVSQSPRYKVAKRGQDVALRCDPISGHVSLFWYQQALGQGPEFLTYFQNEAQLDKSGLPSDRFFAERPEGSVSTLKIQRTQQEDSAVYLCASSLGVLYTDTQYFGPGTRLTVL.

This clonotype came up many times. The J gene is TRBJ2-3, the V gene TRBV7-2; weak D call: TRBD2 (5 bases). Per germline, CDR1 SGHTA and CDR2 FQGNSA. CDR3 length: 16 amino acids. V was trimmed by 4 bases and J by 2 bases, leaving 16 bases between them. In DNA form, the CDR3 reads TGTGCCAGCAGCTCAGCCCGGGGTGGGCTCACAGATACGCAGTATTTT. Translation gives CASSSARGGLTDTQYF.

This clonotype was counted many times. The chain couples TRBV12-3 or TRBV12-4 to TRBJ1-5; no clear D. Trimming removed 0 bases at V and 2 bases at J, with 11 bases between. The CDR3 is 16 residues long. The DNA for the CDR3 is TGTGCCAGCAGTTTAGCTAGTATCGGGGGCAATCAGCCCCAGCATTTT. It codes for CASSLASIGGNQPQHF.

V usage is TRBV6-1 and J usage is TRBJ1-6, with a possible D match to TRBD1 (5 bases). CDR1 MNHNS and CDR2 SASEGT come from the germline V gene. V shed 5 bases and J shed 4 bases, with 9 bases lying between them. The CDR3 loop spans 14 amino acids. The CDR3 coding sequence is TGTGCCAGCAGTAGGGGCGAATATAATTCACCCCTCCACTTT. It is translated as CASSRGEYNSPLHF.

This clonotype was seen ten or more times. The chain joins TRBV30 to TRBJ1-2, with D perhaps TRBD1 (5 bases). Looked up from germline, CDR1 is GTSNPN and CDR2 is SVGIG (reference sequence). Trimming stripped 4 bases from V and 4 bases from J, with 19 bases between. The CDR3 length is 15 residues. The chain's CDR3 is CAWTSIGGGIYGYTF. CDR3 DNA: TGTGCCTGGACCTCCATCGGTGGGGGGATCTATGGCTACACCTTC.

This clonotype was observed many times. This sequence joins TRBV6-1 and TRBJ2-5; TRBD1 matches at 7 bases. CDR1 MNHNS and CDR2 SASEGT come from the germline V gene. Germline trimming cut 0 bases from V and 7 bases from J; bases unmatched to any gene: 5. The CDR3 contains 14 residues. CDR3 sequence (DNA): TGTGCCAGCAGTGAAGCAGGGGGCCGGGGGACCCAGTACTTC. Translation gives CASSEAGGRGTQYF.

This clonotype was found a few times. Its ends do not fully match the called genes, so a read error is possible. CDR3 region: CATSSDHGPEMRAF. In DNA form, the CDR3 reads TGTGCCACCAGCAGTGATCACGGGCCAGAGATGCGGGCCTTC. The chain carries TRBV15 and TRBJ1-2, with D unclear. The germline CDR1 and CDR2 sequences are LNHNV and YYDKDF (reference sequence). The CDR3 extends over 14 amino acids.

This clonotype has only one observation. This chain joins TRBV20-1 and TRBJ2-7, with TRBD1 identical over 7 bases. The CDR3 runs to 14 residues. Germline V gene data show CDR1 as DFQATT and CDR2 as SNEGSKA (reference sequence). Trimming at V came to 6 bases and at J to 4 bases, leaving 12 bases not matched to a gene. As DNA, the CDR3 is TGCAGTGCATATGCGGACAGGAAGAGGTACGAGCAGTACTTC. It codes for CSAYADRKRYEQYF.

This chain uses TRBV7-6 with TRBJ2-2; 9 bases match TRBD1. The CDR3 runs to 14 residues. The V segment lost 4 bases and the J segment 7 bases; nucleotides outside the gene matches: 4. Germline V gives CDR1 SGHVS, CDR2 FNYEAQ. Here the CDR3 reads CASSSTGGDGELFF. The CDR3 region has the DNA TGTGCCAGCAGCTCGACAGGGGGTGACGGGGAGCTGTTTTTT.

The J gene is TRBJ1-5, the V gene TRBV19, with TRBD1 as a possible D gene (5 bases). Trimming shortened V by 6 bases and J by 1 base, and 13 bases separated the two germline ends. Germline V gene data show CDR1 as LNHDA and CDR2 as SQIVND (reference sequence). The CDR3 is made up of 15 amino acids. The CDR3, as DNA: TGTGCCAGTAGCCCCGTCAGGGAAAGCAATCAGCCCCAGCATTTT. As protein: CASSPVRESNQPQHF. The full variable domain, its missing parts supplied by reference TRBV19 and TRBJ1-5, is DGGITQSPKYLFRKEGQNVTLSCEQNLNHDAMYWYRQDPGQGLRLIYYSQIVNDFQKGDIAEGYSVSREKKESFPLTVTSAQKNPTAFYLCASSPVRESNQPQHFGDGTRLSIL.

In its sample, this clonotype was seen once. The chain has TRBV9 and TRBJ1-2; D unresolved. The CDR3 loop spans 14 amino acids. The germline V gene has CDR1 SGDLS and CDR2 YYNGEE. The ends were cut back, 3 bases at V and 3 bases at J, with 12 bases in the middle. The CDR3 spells CASSEDPGHYGYTF. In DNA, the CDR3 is TGTGCCAGCAGCGAGGACCCGGGCCACTATGGCTACACCTTC.

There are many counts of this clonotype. The CDR3 DNA follows: TGTGCCAGCAGCCCCAGACTAGGGCATGAGCAGTTCTTC. Amino acids: CASSPRLGHEQFF. The chain uses TRBV12-3 or TRBV12-4 and TRBJ2-1; maybe TRBD2 (6 bases). This CDR3 is 13 amino acids long. The V and J ends lost 6 bases and 8 bases respectively, with 14 bases between them.

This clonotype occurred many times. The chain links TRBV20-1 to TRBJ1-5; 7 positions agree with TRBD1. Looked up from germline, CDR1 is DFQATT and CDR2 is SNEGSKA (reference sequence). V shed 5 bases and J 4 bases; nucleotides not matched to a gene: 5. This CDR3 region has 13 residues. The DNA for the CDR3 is TGCAGTGCTCCGCAGACAGGGAATCAGCCCCAGCATTTT. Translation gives CSAPQTGNQPQHF.

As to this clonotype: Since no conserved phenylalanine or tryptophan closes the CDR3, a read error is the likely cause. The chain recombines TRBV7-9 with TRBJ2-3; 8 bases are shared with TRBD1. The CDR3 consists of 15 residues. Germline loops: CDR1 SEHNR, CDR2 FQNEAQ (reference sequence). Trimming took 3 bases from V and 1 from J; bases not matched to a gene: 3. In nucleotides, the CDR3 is TGTGCCAGCAGCTTCCCGGGACAGGGCACAGATACGCAGTATTCT. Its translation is CASSFPGQGTDTQYS.

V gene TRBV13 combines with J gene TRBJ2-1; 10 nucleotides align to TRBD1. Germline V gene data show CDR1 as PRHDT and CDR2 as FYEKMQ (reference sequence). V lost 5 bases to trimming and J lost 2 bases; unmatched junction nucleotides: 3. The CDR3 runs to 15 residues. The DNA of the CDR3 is TGTGCCAGCAGCCACGGACAGGGGGCCTACAATGAGCAGTTCTTC. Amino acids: CASSHGQGAYNEQFF. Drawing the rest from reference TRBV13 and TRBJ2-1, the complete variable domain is AAGVIQSPRHLIKEKRETATLKCYPIPRHDTVYWYQQGPGQDPQFLISFYEKMQSDKGSIPDRFSAQQFSDYHSELNMSSLELGDSALYFCASSHGQGAYNEQFFGPGTRLTVL.

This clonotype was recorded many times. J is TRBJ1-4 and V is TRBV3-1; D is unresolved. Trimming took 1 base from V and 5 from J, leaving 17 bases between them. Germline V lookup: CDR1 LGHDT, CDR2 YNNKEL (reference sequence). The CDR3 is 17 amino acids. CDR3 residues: CASSQGPASEENEKLFF. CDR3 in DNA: TGTGCCAGCAGCCAAGGTCCGGCGTCAGAAGAGAATGAAAAACTGTTTTTT. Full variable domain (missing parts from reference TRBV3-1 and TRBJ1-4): DTAVSQTPKYLVTQMGNDKSIKCEQNLGHDTMYWYKQDSKKFLKIMFSYNNKELIINETVPNRFSPKSPDKAHLNLHINSLELGDSAVYFCASSQGPASEENEKLFFGSGTQLSVL.

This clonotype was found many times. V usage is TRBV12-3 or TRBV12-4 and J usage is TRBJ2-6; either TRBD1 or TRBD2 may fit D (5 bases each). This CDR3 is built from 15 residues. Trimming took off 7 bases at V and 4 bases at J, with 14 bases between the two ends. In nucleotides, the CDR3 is TGTGCCAGCACCCCACTAGGGGCCGGGGCCAACGTCCTGACTTTC. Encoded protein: CASTPLGAGANVLTF.

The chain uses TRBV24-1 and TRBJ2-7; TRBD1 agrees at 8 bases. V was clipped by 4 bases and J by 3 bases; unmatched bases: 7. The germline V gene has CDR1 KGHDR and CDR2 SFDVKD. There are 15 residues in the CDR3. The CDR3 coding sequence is TGTGCCACCAGTGACTCCGGACAGGGCTTCTACGAGCAGTACTTC. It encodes CATSDSGQGFYEQYF.